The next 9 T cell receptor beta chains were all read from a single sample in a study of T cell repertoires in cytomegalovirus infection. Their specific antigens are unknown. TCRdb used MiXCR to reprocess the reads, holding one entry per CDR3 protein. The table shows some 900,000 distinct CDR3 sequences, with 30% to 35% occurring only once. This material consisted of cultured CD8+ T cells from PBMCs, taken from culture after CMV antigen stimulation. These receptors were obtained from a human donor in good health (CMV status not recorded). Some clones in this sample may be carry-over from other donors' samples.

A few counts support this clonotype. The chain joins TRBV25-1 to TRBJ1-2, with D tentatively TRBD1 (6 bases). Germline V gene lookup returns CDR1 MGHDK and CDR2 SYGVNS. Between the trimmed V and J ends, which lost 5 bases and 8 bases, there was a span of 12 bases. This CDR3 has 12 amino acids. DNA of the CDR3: TGTGCCAGCAGTCCCGGGGGCTGGGGCTACACCTTC. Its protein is CASSPGGWGYTF.

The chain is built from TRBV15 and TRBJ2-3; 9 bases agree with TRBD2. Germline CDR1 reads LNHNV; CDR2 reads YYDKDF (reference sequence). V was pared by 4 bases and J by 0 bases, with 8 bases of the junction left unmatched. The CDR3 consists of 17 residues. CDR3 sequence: CATSTSSGGASTDTQYF. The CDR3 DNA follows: TGTGCCACCAGCACCAGTAGCGGGGGAGCTAGCACAGATACGCAGTATTTT.

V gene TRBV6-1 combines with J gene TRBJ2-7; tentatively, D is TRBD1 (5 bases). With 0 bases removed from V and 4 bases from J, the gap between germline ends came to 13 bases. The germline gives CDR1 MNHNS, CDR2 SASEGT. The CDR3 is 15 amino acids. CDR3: CASSEAVTAIYEQYF. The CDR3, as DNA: TGTGCCAGCAGTGAAGCTGTGACAGCTATTTACGAGCAGTACTTC.

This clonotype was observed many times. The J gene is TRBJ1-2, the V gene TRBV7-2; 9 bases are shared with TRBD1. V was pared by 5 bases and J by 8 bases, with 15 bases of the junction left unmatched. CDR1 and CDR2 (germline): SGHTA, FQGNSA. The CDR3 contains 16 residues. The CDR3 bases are TGTGCCAGCAGCAACTACCTCGACAGGGGGGGTGGGGGCTACACCTTC. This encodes CASSNYLDRGGGGYTF. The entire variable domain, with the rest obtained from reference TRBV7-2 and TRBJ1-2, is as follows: GAGVSQSPSNKVTEKGKDVELRCDPISGHTALYWYRQSLGQGLEFLIYFQGNSAPDKSGLPSDRFSAERTGGSVSTLTIQRTQQEDSAVYLCASSNYLDRGGGGYTFGSGTRLTVV.

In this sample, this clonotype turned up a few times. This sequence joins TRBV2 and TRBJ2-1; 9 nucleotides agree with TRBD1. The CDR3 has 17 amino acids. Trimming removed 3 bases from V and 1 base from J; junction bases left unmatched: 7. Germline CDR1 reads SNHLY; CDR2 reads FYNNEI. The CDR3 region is CASSDPGTGFSYNEQFF. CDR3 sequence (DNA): TGTGCCAGCAGTGACCCCGGGACAGGGTTTTCCTACAATGAGCAGTTCTTC.

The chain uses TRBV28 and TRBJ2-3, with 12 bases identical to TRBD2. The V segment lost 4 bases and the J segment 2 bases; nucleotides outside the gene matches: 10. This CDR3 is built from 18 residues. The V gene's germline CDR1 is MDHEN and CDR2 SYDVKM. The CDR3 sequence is CASSSTILAGGYTDTQYF. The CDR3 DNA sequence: TGTGCCAGCAGTTCCACTATTCTAGCGGGGGGGTACACAGATACGCAGTATTTT.

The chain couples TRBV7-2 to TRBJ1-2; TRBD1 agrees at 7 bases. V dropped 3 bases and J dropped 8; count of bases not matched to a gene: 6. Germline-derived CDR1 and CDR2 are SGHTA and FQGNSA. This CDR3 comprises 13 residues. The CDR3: CASSFTGDGGYTF. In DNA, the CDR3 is TGTGCCAGCAGCTTTACAGGGGATGGAGGCTACACCTTC.

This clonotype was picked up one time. CDR3 in amino acids: CASSQGIEQFF. CDR3 in DNA: TGCGCCAGCAGCCAAGGGATTGAGCAGTTCTTC. The chain links TRBV4-1 to TRBJ2-1; unclear D gene. Between the trimmed V and J ends, which lost 1 base and 9 bases, there was a span of 4 bases. CDR3 length equals 11 residues. The germline CDR1 and CDR2 sequences are MGHRA and YSYEKL.

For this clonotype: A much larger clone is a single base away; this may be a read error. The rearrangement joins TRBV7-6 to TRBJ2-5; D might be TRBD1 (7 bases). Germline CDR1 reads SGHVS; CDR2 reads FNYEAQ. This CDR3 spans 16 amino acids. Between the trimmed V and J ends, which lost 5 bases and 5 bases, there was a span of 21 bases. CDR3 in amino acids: CASSAVGGQRLETQYF. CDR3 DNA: TGTGCCAGCAGCGCAGTCGGGGGACAGAGATTGGAGACCCAGTACTTC.